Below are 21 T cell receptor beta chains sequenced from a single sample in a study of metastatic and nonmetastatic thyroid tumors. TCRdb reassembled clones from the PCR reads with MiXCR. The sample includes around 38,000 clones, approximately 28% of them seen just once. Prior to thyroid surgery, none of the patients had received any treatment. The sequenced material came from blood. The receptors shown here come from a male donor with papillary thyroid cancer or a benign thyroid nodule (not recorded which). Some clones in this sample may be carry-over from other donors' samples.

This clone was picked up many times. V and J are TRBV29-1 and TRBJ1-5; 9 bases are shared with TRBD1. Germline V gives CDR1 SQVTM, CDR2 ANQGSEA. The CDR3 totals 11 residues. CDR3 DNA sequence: TGCCGGGACAGGGAAAATCAGCCCCAGCATTTT. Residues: CRDRENQPQHF. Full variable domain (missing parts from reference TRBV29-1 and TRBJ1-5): SAVISQKPSRDICQRGTSLTIQCQVDSQVTMMFWYRQQPGQSLTLIATANQGSEATYESGFVIDKFPISRPNLTFSTLTVSNMSPEDSSIYLCRDRENQPQHFGDGTRLSIL.

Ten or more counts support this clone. As DNA, the CDR3 is TGTGCCAGCAGCCTCAGCCTTGTCCTCCACTACGAGCAGTACTTC. It codes for CASSLSLVLHYEQYF. The chain links TRBV11-2 to TRBJ2-7; no clear D gene. This CDR3 region has 15 residues. Trimming shortened V by 5 bases and J by 3 bases, and 17 bases separated the two germline ends. Germline CDR1 and CDR2: SGHAT and FQNNGV. The whole variable domain, remainder taken from reference TRBV11-2 and TRBJ2-7, is EAGVAQSPRYKIIEKRQSVAFWCNPISGHATLYWYQQILGQGPKLLIQFQNNGVVDDSQLPKDRFSAERLKGVDSTLKIQPAKLEDSAVYLCASSLSLVLHYEQYFGPGTRLTVT.

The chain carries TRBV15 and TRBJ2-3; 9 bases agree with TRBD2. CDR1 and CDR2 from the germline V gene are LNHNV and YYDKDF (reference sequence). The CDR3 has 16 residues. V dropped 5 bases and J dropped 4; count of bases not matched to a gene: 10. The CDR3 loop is CATSVGTSRRADTQYF. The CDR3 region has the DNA TGTGCCACCAGCGTTGGGACTAGCCGGAGGGCAGATACGCAGTATTTT.

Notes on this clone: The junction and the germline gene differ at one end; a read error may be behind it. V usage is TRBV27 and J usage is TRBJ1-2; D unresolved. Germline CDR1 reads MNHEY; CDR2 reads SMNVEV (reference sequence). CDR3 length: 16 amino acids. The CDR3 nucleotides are TGTGCGAGCAGGTCCCGTCGCGCCGGGAAGAACTATGGCTACACCTTC. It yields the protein CASRSRRAGKNYGYTF.

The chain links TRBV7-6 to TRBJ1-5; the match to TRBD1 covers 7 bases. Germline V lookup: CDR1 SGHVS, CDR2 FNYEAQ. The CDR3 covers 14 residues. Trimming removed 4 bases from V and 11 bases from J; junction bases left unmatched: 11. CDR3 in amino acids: CASSCDPRGQTQHF. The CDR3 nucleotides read TGTGCCAGCAGCTGCGACCCCCGGGGACAGACCCAGCATTTT.

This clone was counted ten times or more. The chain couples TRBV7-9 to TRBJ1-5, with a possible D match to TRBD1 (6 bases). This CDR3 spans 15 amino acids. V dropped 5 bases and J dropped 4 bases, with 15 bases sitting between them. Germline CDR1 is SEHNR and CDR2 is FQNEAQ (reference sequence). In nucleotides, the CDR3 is TGTGCCAGCAGCCCCTCGGGGGGCGGAAATCAGCCCCAGCATTTT. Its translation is CASSPSGGGNQPQHF.

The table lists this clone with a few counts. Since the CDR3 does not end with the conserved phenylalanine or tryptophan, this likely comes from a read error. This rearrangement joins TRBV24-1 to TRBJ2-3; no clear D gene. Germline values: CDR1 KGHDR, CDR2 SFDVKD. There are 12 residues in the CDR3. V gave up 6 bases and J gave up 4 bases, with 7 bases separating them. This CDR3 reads CATSMVSDTQYS. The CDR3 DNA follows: TGTGCCACCAGTATGGTGTCAGATACGCAGTATTCT.

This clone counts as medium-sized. CDR3 protein: CASRVGGPGNTIYF. Here the CDR3 DNA reads TGTGCCAGCAGGGTCGGGGGCCCTGGAAACACCATATATTTT. J is TRBJ1-3 and V is TRBV28, with a possible D match to TRBD1 (6 bases). Germline CDR1 MDHEN, CDR2 SYDVKM. The CDR3 contains 14 residues. V shed 6 bases and J shed 2 bases, with 11 bases lying between them.

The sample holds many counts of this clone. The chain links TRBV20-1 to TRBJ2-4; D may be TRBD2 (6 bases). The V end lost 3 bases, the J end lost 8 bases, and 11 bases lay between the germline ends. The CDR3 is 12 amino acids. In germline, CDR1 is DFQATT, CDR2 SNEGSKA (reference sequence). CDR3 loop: CSASGGADIQYF. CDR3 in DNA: TGCAGTGCTAGTGGCGGGGCGGACATTCAGTACTTC.

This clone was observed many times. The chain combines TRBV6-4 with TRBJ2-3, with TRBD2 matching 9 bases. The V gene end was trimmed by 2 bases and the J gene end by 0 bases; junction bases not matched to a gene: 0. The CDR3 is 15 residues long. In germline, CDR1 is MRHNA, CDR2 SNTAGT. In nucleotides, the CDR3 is TGTGCCAGCAGTGACGGGACTAGCAGCACAGATACGCAGTATTTT. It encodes CASSDGTSSTDTQYF.

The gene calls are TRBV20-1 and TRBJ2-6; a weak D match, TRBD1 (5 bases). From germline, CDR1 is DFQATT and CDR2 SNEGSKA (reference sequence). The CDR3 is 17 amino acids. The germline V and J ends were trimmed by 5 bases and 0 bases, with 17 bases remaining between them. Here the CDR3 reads CSAPQFGASSGANVLTF. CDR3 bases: TGCAGTGCTCCTCAGTTTGGGGCAAGCTCTGGGGCCAACGTCCTGACTTTC.

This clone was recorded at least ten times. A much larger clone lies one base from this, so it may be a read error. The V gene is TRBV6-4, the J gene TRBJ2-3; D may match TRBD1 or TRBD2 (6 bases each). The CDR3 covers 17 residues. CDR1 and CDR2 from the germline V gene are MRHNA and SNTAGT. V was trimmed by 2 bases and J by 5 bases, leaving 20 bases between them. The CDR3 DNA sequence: TGTGCCAGCAGTGACCAGAGTTCTGTGGGGGGCCTAGATACGCAGTATTTT. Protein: CASSDQSSVGGLDTQYF.

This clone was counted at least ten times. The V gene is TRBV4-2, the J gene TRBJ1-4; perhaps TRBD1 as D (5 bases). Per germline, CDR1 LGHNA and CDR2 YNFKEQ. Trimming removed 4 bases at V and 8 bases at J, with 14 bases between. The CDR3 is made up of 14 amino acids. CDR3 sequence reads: CASSLGREGEKLFF. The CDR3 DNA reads TGTGCCAGCAGCCTTGGACGGGAGGGGGAAAAACTGTTTTTT.

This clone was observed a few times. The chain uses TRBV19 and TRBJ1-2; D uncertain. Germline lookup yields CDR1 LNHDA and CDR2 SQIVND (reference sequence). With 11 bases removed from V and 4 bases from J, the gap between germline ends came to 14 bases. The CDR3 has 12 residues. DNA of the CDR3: TGTGCCCCCAGTGCGGGAGGCTATGGCTACACCTTC. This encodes CAPSAGGYGYTF.

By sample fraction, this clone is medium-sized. CDR3 bases: TGTGCCAGCAGAGGACAGGGGAATCAGCCCCAGCATTTT. Translation: CASRGQGNQPQHF. The V call is TRBV2, the J call TRBJ1-5; TRBD1 matches 9 bases. The CDR3 runs to 13 residues. Losses at the gene ends were 6 bases for V and 4 bases for J; bases not matched to a gene: 1. Germline V lookup: CDR1 SNHLY, CDR2 FYNNEI.

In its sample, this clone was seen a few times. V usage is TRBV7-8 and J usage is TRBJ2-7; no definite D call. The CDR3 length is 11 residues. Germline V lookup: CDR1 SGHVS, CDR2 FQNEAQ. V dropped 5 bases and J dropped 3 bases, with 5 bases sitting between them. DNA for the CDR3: TGTGCCAGCAGCCCATACTACGAGCAGTACTTC. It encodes CASSPYYEQYF.

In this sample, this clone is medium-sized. CDR3: CASSEVVREIDEQYF. CDR3 sequence (DNA): TGTGCCAGCAGTGAAGTTGTCAGGGAGATCGACGAGCAGTACTTC. This chain joins TRBV6-1 and TRBJ2-7, with D perhaps being TRBD1 or TRBD2 (5 bases each). V lost 1 base and J lost 5, with 15 bases in between. The CDR3 spans 15 residues. Germline loops: CDR1 MNHNS, CDR2 SASEGT.

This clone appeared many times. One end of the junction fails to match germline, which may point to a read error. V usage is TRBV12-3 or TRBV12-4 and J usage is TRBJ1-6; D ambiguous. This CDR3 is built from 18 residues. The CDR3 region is CASSLRPLTSSYSSPLHF. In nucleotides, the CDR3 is TGTGCCAGCAGTTTACGACCCCTGACGAGCTCCTATAGTTCACCCCTCCACTTT.

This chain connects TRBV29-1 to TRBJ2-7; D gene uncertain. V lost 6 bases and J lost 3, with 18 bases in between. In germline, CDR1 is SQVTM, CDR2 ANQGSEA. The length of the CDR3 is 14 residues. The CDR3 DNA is TGCAGCGTGGCGCTCCAAGGGCGCCTCTACGAGCAGTACTTC. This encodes CSVALQGRLYEQYF.

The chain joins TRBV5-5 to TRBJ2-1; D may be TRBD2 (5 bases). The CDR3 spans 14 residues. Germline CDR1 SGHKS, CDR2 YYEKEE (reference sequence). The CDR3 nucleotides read TGTTCCTGCACCACCCGCCCCCCGGGAAATGAGCAGTTCTTC. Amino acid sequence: CSCTTRPPGNEQFF.

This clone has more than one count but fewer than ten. The CDR3 sequence: CASSLTSGGKYGYTF. The CDR3 DNA follows: TGTGCCAGCAGTTTAACATCAGGGGGGAAGTATGGCTACACCTTC. The chain has TRBV28 and TRBJ1-2, with TRBD1 identical over 7 bases. Unmatched junction bases numbered 8, after V lost 2 bases and J lost 5 bases. From germline, CDR1 is MDHEN and CDR2 SYDVKM. The CDR3 runs to 15 residues.